This T cell receptor beta chain stems from a study of blood T cell repertoires in COVID-19. Study context: Acute and convalescent COVID-19 samples came from the United States, Italy and Spain. T cells, B-cell-depleted T cells, or PBMCs provided the cDNA or gDNA that served as material.

V was pared by 5 bases and J by 0 bases, with 16 bases between. The length of the CDR3 is 16 residues. CDR1 is SGHVS and CDR2 is FQNEAQ in the germline V gene. In the authors' methods: Using reference gene primer amplification, nucleated cell counts were estimated. Libraries were prepared by immunoSEQ multiplex PCR; TCRdb keeps only in-frame clonotypes and omits some of them. That table is the source of V, J and clone size, and D and trimming were worked out from the DNA. The sample lists hundreds of thousands of clones, approximately 91% seen once, with 0.7% in the top ten. The chain uses TRBV7-8 and TRBJ1-2; D is unresolved. Sequencing was carried out using peripheral blood. The sequence was obtained from a human donor in a cohort sampled during active COVID-19. The CDR3 nucleotides are TGTGCCAGCAGCCTTAGAGAGGTACTTTCTAACTATGGCTACACCTTC. It codes for CASSLREVLSNYGYTF.